The clone carrying this T cell receptor (beta chain) was recorded at least ten times. What it binds is not known. The data derive from a study of molecular identifiers for immune sequencing clone quantification. This CDR3 comprises 13 residues. The germline gives CDR1 SGDLS, CDR2 YYNGEE. V lost 9 bases and J 4 bases, leaving 17 bases between the germline ends. Bulk TCR libraries were made with methods that had been previously described and with listed TCR primers. Using its own MiXCR run on the PCR reads, TCRdb lists one record per CDR3 protein. The sample lists hundreds of thousands of distinct CDR3 sequences, 20% occurring once. Sorting captured naive CD8 T cells as CD8+CD4-CCR7+CD45RA+. Study findings and constraints: Detection of one spiked Jurkat cell's TCR RNA reportedly worked in one million naive cells. Same-barcode identical TCR molecules could make highly expanded clones look smaller than they are.

This TCR came from a human donor in good health. Some libraries in this study had Jurkat cell RNA spiked in. Source material: naive CD8+ T cells from blood, with Jurkat cell RNA spiked in. Subset here: FACS-sorted CD8+CD4-CCR7+CD45RA+ naive T cells. This sequence joins TRBV9 and TRBJ2-7; D call uncertain. In nucleotides, the CDR3 is TGTGCCACCTATCTTCAAGGAAAGTACGAGCAGTACTTC. Translation gives CATYLQGKYEQYF. Looking up the rest from reference TRBV9 and TRBJ2-7 gives the full variable domain: DSGVTQTPKHLITATGQRVTLRCSPRSGDLSVYWYQQSLDQGLQFLIQYYNGEERAKGNILERFSAQQFPDLHSELNLSSLELGDSALYFCATYLQGKYEQYFGPGTRLTVT.